These 16 T cell receptor beta chains were sequenced from one sample in a study of shared clonotypes between healthy human individuals. Profiled with immunoSEQ multiplex PCR; TCRdb holds only in-frame clones, not every one. The data contain millions of clones, around nine tenths of them singletons. The sequencing input was naive CD4+ T cells sorted from blood. Subset meaning: CD45RA+ positively selected. The receptors shown here come from a man between 18 and 35 years old in good health.

J is TRBJ2-2 and V is TRBV29-1; no clear D gene. V was cut by 4 bases and J by 2 bases, with 11 bases left in between. CDR1 SQVTM and CDR2 ANQGSEA come from the germline V gene. This CDR3 has 14 residues. The CDR3 loop is CSVAGPRNTGELFF. As DNA, the CDR3 is TGCAGCGTTGCGGGTCCACGAAACACCGGGGAGCTGTTTTTT.

The chain uses TRBV6-1 and TRBJ1-1, with TRBD1 matching 8 bases. V gave up 8 bases and J gave up 6 bases; unmatched junction bases: 8. CDR3 length: 13 residues. CDR1 MNHNS and CDR2 SASEGT come from the germline V gene. CDR3 sequence (DNA): TGTGCCAGCCCCGACAGGGGTATCGCTGAAGCTTTCTTT. Translated, it gives CASPDRGIAEAFF.

Comments on this clone: The same CDR3 can be traced to other DNA sequences in this sample. V and J are TRBV5-1 and TRBJ2-3; D possibly corresponds to TRBD2 (5 bases). Germline V gives CDR1 SGHRS, CDR2 YFSETQ. The germline V and J ends were trimmed by 2 bases and 0 bases, with 7 bases remaining between them. The CDR3 length is 14 residues. As DNA, the CDR3 is TGCGCCAGCAGCTTACTAGGTAGCACAGATACGCAGTATTTT. This codes for CASSLLGSTDTQYF.

The rearrangement links TRBV7-9 to TRBJ1-1, with D unresolved. Germline V lookup: CDR1 SEHNR, CDR2 FQNEAQ (reference sequence). CDR3 length: 15 residues. Trimming pared 3 bases from V and 0 bases from J, leaving 11 bases between. The CDR3 DNA sequence: TGTGCCAGCAGCTTGATTCGCCCCTTGAACACTGAAGCTTTCTTT. Its protein is CASSLIRPLNTEAFF.

This chain connects TRBV15 to TRBJ2-7; 11 bases are a match to TRBD1. The CDR3 totals 16 residues. Germline V gene sequence: CDR1 LNHNV, CDR2 YYDKDF (reference sequence). V lost 5 bases, J lost 5 bases, and 11 bases stayed unmatched. The CDR3 is CATSRSGQGALHEQYF. As DNA, the CDR3 is TGTGCCACCAGCCGATCTGGACAGGGGGCTTTGCACGAGCAGTACTTC.

V and J are TRBV9 and TRBJ2-3, with 13 positions matching TRBD2. CDR3 length equals 16 residues. CDR1 is SGDLS and CDR2 is YYNGEE in the germline V gene. The junction had 2 bases not matched to a gene; V was cut back by 0 bases and J by 4 bases. The CDR3 is CASSVGTSGSPDTQYF. The CDR3 DNA reads as TGTGCCAGCAGCGTAGGGACTAGCGGGAGCCCAGATACGCAGTATTTT.

The CDR3 DNA follows: TGTGCCAGCACCCAAGCGGAGGGTTGGGGAGAGACCCAGTACTTC. It encodes CASTQAEGWGETQYF. J is TRBJ2-5 and V is TRBV9; tentative D call: TRBD2 (6 bases). This CDR3 is 15 amino acids long. CDR1 and CDR2 (germline): SGDLS, YYNGEE. Trimming shortened V by 6 bases and J by 4 bases, and 19 bases separated the two germline ends.

Concerning this clone itself: A much bigger clone sits one base away, suggesting this may be a read error. This specimen includes other DNA sequences encoding the same CDR3. The rearrangement joins TRBV6-1 to TRBJ2-7; D unclear. The CDR3 consists of 11 residues. Trimming shortened V by 0 bases and J by 4 bases, and 1 base separated the two germline ends. CDR1 is MNHNS, CDR2 SASEGT, per germline. CDR3 in amino acids: CASSEAYEQYF. Here the CDR3 DNA reads TGTGCCAGCAGTGAAGCATACGAGCAGTACTTC.

The gene calls are TRBV7-2 and TRBJ2-7; D is perhaps TRBD2 (5 bases). Deletions cut 5 bases from V and 12 bases from J, with 17 bases between. CDR1 and CDR2 from the germline V gene are SGHTA and FQGNSA. CDR3 length equals 12 residues. In DNA, the CDR3 is TGTGCCAGCAGCCCCACCTCCGGGGTCGGGTACTTC. Encoded protein: CASSPTSGVGYF.

The J gene is TRBJ1-6, the V gene TRBV9; no firm D call. V was pared by 4 bases and J by 10 bases, with 15 bases between. The CDR3 covers 14 residues. From germline, CDR1 is SGDLS and CDR2 YYNGEE. As DNA, the CDR3 is TGTGCCAGCAGCTCCGTGGAGGCGGGATCACCCCTCCACTTT. Translation: CASSSVEAGSPLHF.

The J gene is TRBJ1-3, the V gene TRBV6-6, with D possibly matching TRBD1 (5 bases). This CDR3 region has 15 residues. Germline V gives CDR1 MNHNY, CDR2 SVGAGI (reference sequence). Trimming took 5 bases from V and 0 from J, leaving 11 bases between them. CDR3 nucleotide sequence: TGTGCCAGCAGTGGGGACTTATTCTCTGGAAACACCATATATTTT. This gives the protein CASSGDLFSGNTIYF.

With respect to this clone: The same CDR3 is also encoded by other DNA sequences in this sample. The rearrangement links TRBV6-1 to TRBJ2-2; no clear D. The V end was cut by 0 bases, the J end by 0 bases, with 5 bases between. Germline V gene lookup returns CDR1 MNHNS and CDR2 SASEGT. This CDR3 spans 15 amino acids. CDR3 in DNA: TGTGCCAGCAGTGAAGCGCTCTCGAACACCGGGGAGCTGTTTTTT. This gives the protein CASSEALSNTGELFF.

The V gene is TRBV7-3, the J gene TRBJ2-3, with 7 bases matching TRBD2. The trim removed 8 bases at V and 3 bases at J, leaving 5 bases unmatched. CDR1 SGHTA and CDR2 FQGTGA come from the germline V gene. The CDR3 length is 13 residues. This chain's CDR3 is CASGAGLTDTQYF. The CDR3 coding sequence is TGTGCCAGCGGAGCGGGGTTGACAGATACGCAGTATTTT.

The chain carries TRBV4-1 and TRBJ2-1; 7 positions agree with TRBD2. The CDR3 consists of 17 residues. Trimming cost V 4 bases and J 1 base; bases outside gene matches: 10. Germline V gene sequence: CDR1 MGHRA, CDR2 YSYEKL. Written as DNA, the CDR3 is TGCGCCAGCAGCCTGGGCGGGCTAGCGGCTTCCTACAATGAGCAGTTCTTC. It codes for CASSLGGLAASYNEQFF.

The rearrangement links TRBV7-9 to TRBJ1-1; the D gene is possibly TRBD1 (5 bases). Trimming left V 2 bases short and J 8 bases short, with 9 bases between. The germline V gene has CDR1 SEHNR and CDR2 FQNEAQ (reference sequence). The CDR3 runs 12 residues. The CDR3 reads CASSLKGSEAFF. The CDR3 nucleotides read TGTGCCAGCAGCTTAAAGGGGTCAGAAGCTTTCTTT.

V and J are TRBV9 and TRBJ1-2; 8 bases are a match to TRBD1. This CDR3 has 13 amino acids. The J segment lost 8 bases and the V segment lost 4 bases, leaving 7 bases of the junction unmatched. From germline, CDR1 is SGDLS and CDR2 YYNGEE. CDR3 DNA sequence: TGTGCCAGCAGCTTGACAGGGGTCGGAGGCTACACCTTC. Translating gives CASSLTGVGGYTF.